The 27 T cell receptor beta chains reported below all come from one sample, sequenced in a study of blood T cells in healthy people across ages. A sample-barcoded 5' primer and a J-beta primer mix were used in a second PCR of about 7 to 12 cycles. MiXCR, run by TCRdb on the 5' RACE reads, gives a single entry per CDR3 protein. The sample yields roughly 2 million distinct CDR3 sequences, around 48% seen once. Sequenced: blood. The source is a woman in her 40s in good health.

This rearrangement joins TRBV28 to TRBJ2-5, with D perhaps TRBD2 (5 bases). CDR1 and CDR2 (germline): MDHEN, SYDVKM. V was clipped by 5 bases and J by 11 bases, with 9 bases between them. The CDR3 runs to 10 residues. The DNA for the CDR3 is TGTGCCAGCAGTAGATGGACTCAGTACTTC. Amino acid sequence: CASSRWTQYF.

The chain links TRBV6-1 to TRBJ2-3, with TRBD2 identical over 9 bases. The junction had 3 bases not matched to a gene; V was cut back by 4 bases and J by 1 base. Germline CDR1 reads MNHNS; CDR2 reads SASEGT. CDR3 length equals 15 residues. The CDR3 DNA follows: TGTGCCAGCAGTGCAAAGCGGGGGGGCACAGATACGCAGTATTTT. Translating it yields CASSAKRGGTDTQYF.

Only a few counts were recorded for this clonotype. The CDR3 DNA is TGCGCCAGCAGCCAAGATAGTAAGGTGGTGAAGGGCTACACCTTC. Translating it yields CASSQDSKVVKGYTF. V and J are TRBV4-3 and TRBJ1-2, with no clear D. CDR1 is LGHNA and CDR2 is YSLEER in the germline V gene. Trimming left V 0 bases short and J 8 bases short, with 16 bases between. This CDR3 spans 15 amino acids.

The rearrangement joins TRBV11-2 to TRBJ1-1; a weak D match, TRBD1 (5 bases). The CDR3 is made up of 12 amino acids. The germline V gene encodes CDR1 SGHAT and CDR2 FQNNGV. With 3 bases removed from V and 7 bases from J, the gap between germline ends came to 9 bases. The CDR3 sequence: CASSLSGSEAFF. The CDR3 region has the DNA TGTGCCAGCAGCTTGTCAGGGAGTGAAGCTTTCTTT.

The chain uses TRBV20-1 and TRBJ2-1, with a weak D call TRBD1 (5 bases). Trimming pared 4 bases from V and 4 bases from J, leaving 11 bases between. This CDR3 region has 13 residues. Germline V gene data show CDR1 as DFQATT and CDR2 as SNEGSKA (reference sequence). As DNA, the CDR3 is TGCAGTGCTAAGGAAGACAGATACAATGAGCAGTTCTTC. Amino acids: CSAKEDRYNEQFF.

This clonotype appeared a few times. The chain recombines TRBV27 with TRBJ2-7, with a possible D match to TRBD1 (6 bases). Germline loops: CDR1 MNHEY, CDR2 SMNVEV (reference sequence). The CDR3 contains 14 residues. The V and J ends lost 4 bases and 0 bases respectively, with 10 bases between them. CDR3 residues: CASSSTGFSYEQYF. CDR3 nucleotide sequence: TGTGCCAGCAGTTCTACAGGGTTCTCCTACGAGCAGTACTTC.

The CDR3 is CASSYVGPRWDGYTF. The CDR3 nucleotides read TGTGCCAGCAGTTACGTAGGACCCCGCTGGGATGGCTACACCTTC. The V gene is TRBV6-5, the J gene TRBJ1-2; D gene uncertain. The V end lost 2 bases, the J end lost 6 bases, and 16 bases lay between the germline ends. There are 15 residues in the CDR3. Germline V CDR1 and CDR2: MNHEY, SVGAGI.

The rearrangement joins TRBV6-2 or TRBV6-3 to TRBJ2-5; no reliable D call. Trimming took 2 bases from V and 6 from J, leaving 16 bases between them. The V gene's germline CDR1 is MNHEY and CDR2 SVGEGT. The CDR3 loop spans 15 amino acids. CDR3 sequence: CASSYPPGGTQTQYF. As DNA, the CDR3 is TGTGCCAGCAGTTACCCGCCCGGCGGAACCCAGACCCAGTACTTC.

J is TRBJ2-1 and V is TRBV20-1; 7 nucleotides align to TRBD2. The CDR3 totals 14 residues. Germline trimming cut 1 base from V and 9 bases from J; bases unmatched to any gene: 9. Germline V gives CDR1 DFQATT, CDR2 SNEGSKA (reference sequence). The CDR3 DNA is TGCAGTGCTAGAGGGGGCCGACTAGCCAGTGAGCAGTTCTTC. It specifies CSARGGRLASEQFF.

This clonotype is a singleton in its sample. The rearrangement links TRBV7-9 to TRBJ1-2; no firm D call. The CDR3 loop spans 20 amino acids. With 4 bases removed from V and 2 bases from J, the gap between germline ends came to 29 bases. CDR1 and CDR2 (germline): SEHNR, FQNEAQ (reference sequence). The CDR3 bases are TGTGCCAGCAGCTCACCTCCGGGCAGAAGTCTAACTAACCAAAACTATGGCTACACCTTC. Its protein product is CASSSPPGRSLTNQNYGYTF.

The sample holds one count of this clonotype. The chain carries TRBV20-1 and TRBJ2-1; 7 bases align to TRBD2. The J segment lost 5 bases and the V segment lost 1 base, leaving 8 bases of the junction unmatched. Germline-derived CDR1 and CDR2 are DFQATT and SNEGSKA (reference sequence). The CDR3 consists of 15 residues. CDR3 nucleotides: TGCAGTGCTAGAGCCCCCCAGCGGGGAGACAATGAGCAGTTCTTC. Amino acid sequence: CSARAPQRGDNEQFF.

The rearrangement links TRBV29-1 to TRBJ1-2; D gene unclear. The CDR3 runs to 13 residues. CDR1 is SQVTM and CDR2 is ANQGSEA in the germline V gene. V lost 5 bases to trimming and J lost 0 bases, with 10 bases between them. CDR3 in DNA: TGCAGCGTTCCGGCAGCCACTAACTATGGCTACACCTTC. Translated: CSVPAATNYGYTF.

This clonotype was seen a few times. The rearrangement links TRBV29-1 to TRBJ1-2, with a tentative D call TRBD1 (6 bases). V gave up 5 bases and J gave up 2 bases, with 9 bases separating them. CDR3 size: 12 residues. CDR1 and CDR2 (germline): SQVTM, ANQGSEA. CDR3 DNA sequence: TGCAGCGTTTGGGACAAGAACTATGGCTACACCTTC. Its translation: CSVWDKNYGYTF.

This chain joins TRBV5-1 and TRBJ2-7; weak D call: TRBD1 (6 bases). The CDR3 contains 15 residues. CDR1 is SGHRS, CDR2 YFSETQ, per germline. The V end lost 4 bases, the J end lost 2 bases, and 16 bases lay between the germline ends. In nucleotides, the CDR3 is TGCGCCAGCAGCCGACAACAGGGTACCCCCTACGAGCAGTACTTC. It yields the protein CASSRQQGTPYEQYF. The entire variable domain, with the rest obtained from reference TRBV5-1 and TRBJ2-7, is as follows: KAGVTQTPRYLIKTRGQQVTLSCSPISGHRSVSWYQQTPGQGLQFLFEYFSETQRNKGNFPGRFSGRQFSNSRSEMNVSTLELGDSALYLCASSRQQGTPYEQYFGPGTRLTVT.

The chain is built from TRBV20-1 and TRBJ2-3; TRBD2 is a possible D gene (5 bases). The CDR3 runs to 15 residues. Trimming removed 4 bases from V and 2 bases from J, with 16 bases in between. Germline CDR1 is DFQATT and CDR2 is SNEGSKA (reference sequence). In DNA form, the CDR3 reads TGCAGTGCTATTGTTGGGCGGGTCCCCACAGATACGCAGTATTTT. Translating it yields CSAIVGRVPTDTQYF.

The rearrangement joins TRBV9 to TRBJ2-2; no clear D gene. Germline lookup yields CDR1 SGDLS and CDR2 YYNGEE. This CDR3 is 13 amino acids long. Trimming removed 0 bases from V and 1 base from J, with 1 base in between. CDR3 nucleotides: TGTGCCAGCAGCGTAGGGAACACCGGGGAGCTGTTTTTT. Protein product: CASSVGNTGELFF.

This chain uses TRBV28 with TRBJ2-5; maybe TRBD1 (7 bases). The CDR3 totals 17 residues. Trimming took off 5 bases at V and 1 base at J, with 20 bases between the two ends. Germline CDR1 reads MDHEN; CDR2 reads SYDVKM. The CDR3 reads CASSPIGGGRSQETQYF. The DNA of the CDR3 is TGTGCCAGCAGTCCCATCGGAGGGGGCAGAAGCCAAGAGACCCAGTACTTC.

The chain uses TRBV6-1 and TRBJ2-1; D may be TRBD1 or TRBD2 (6 bases each). The V end was cut by 7 bases, the J end by 8 bases, with 18 bases between. In germline, CDR1 is MNHNS, CDR2 SASEGT. The CDR3 contains 14 residues. The CDR3 sequence is CASMLGGGRDEQFF. In DNA, the CDR3 is TGTGCCAGCATGCTCGGAGGGGGAAGGGATGAGCAGTTCTTC.

The rearrangement uses TRBV15 and TRBJ1-2, with D perhaps matching TRBD1 (6 bases). This CDR3 spans 14 amino acids. Germline CDR1 reads LNHNV; CDR2 reads YYDKDF (reference sequence). V lost 3 bases, J lost 6 bases, and 14 bases lay in between. This CDR3 is CATSSLRGPHGYTF. CDR3 DNA: TGTGCCACCAGCAGCCTACGGGGGCCCCATGGCTACACCTTC.

This clonotype has at least ten counts. The genes are TRBV29-1 and TRBJ2-5, with 7 bases identical to TRBD2. This CDR3 contains 14 residues. Trimming cost V 0 bases and J 4 bases; bases outside gene matches: 5. The V gene's germline CDR1 is SQVTM and CDR2 ANQGSEA. The CDR3 sequence: CSVEDWSSGETQYF. The CDR3 nucleotides read TGCAGCGTTGAAGATTGGTCTAGCGGAGAGACCCAGTACTTC.

The J gene is TRBJ1-2, the V gene TRBV24-1; no clear D gene. The germline V gene has CDR1 KGHDR and CDR2 SFDVKD. CDR3 size: 14 residues. V shed 5 bases and J shed 2 bases, with 11 bases lying between them. The CDR3 spells CATSGPARNYGYTF. The DNA of the CDR3 is TGTGCCACCAGTGGACCGGCAAGGAACTATGGCTACACCTTC.

This clonotype was recorded a few times. The chain has TRBV20-1 and TRBJ1-2; 9 nucleotides line up with TRBD1. V was clipped by 3 bases and J by 7 bases; unmatched bases: 3. The germline V gene encodes CDR1 DFQATT and CDR2 SNEGSKA (reference sequence). The CDR3 loop spans 12 amino acids. The CDR3 nucleotides read TGCAGTGCTAGGGGACAGGGTCTTGGCTACACCTTC. Translating it yields CSARGQGLGYTF.

This chain connects TRBV20-1 to TRBJ2-1; D is possibly TRBD2 (6 bases). The CDR3 extends over 13 amino acids. Germline V gene data show CDR1 as DFQATT and CDR2 as SNEGSKA (reference sequence). Trimming took 5 bases from V and 5 from J, leaving 13 bases between them. CDR3 amino acids: CSAPGLADNEQFF. The DNA of the CDR3 is TGCAGTGCTCCGGGACTGGCAGACAATGAGCAGTTCTTC.

The chain recombines TRBV20-1 with TRBJ2-4; D unresolved. The CDR3 contains 14 residues. Between the trimmed V and J ends, which lost 0 bases and 3 bases, there was a span of 9 bases. In germline, CDR1 is DFQATT, CDR2 SNEGSKA (reference sequence). CDR3 region: CSARDVLVKNIQYF. CDR3 DNA: TGCAGTGCTAGAGACGTCTTAGTCAAAAACATTCAGTACTTC.

This clonotype was recorded a few times. V and J are TRBV29-1 and TRBJ2-3; D is uncertain. The CDR3 consists of 14 residues. In germline, CDR1 is SQVTM, CDR2 ANQGSEA. V shed 7 bases and J shed 1 base, with 15 bases lying between them. CDR3 residues: CSAPLEGGTDTQYF. The CDR3 region has the DNA TGCAGCGCCCCCTTGGAAGGAGGCACAGATACGCAGTATTTT.

This clonotype was recorded a few times. The chain is built from TRBV7-6 and TRBJ2-5; 8 positions agree with TRBD1. The CDR3 extends over 16 amino acids. V lost 4 bases to trimming and J lost 1 base; unmatched junction nucleotides: 8. Germline CDR1 reads SGHVS; CDR2 reads FNYEAQ. The CDR3 sequence: CASSSSGTGFQETQYF. The DNA of the CDR3 is TGTGCCAGCAGCTCCTCCGGGACAGGTTTCCAAGAGACCCAGTACTTC.

This chain connects TRBV7-2 to TRBJ1-1; D might be TRBD1 (5 bases). Germline V lookup: CDR1 SGHTA, CDR2 FQGNSA. With 0 bases removed from V and 8 bases from J, the gap between germline ends came to 10 bases. The CDR3 runs to 13 residues. The CDR3 DNA sequence: TGTGCCAGCAGCTTAGCGATTCAGGGAGAAGCTTTCTTT. The encoded protein is CASSLAIQGEAFF.